This T cell receptor beta chain comes out of a study of blood T cell repertoires in COVID-19. In the original processing: Amplification with reference gene primers provided the estimates of nucleated cell counts. Libraries were prepared by immunoSEQ multiplex PCR; TCRdb keeps only in-frame clonotypes and omits some of them. The V and J calls and clone size come from that table; D and trimming were worked out from the DNA. The table records about 300,000 clones, 80% to 90% of them present only once. Deletions cut 5 bases from V and 4 bases from J, with 9 bases between. CDR3 length equals 13 residues. Germline CDR1 SGHAT, CDR2 FQNNGV.

The V call is TRBV11-2, the J call TRBJ2-1; tentative D call: TRBD1 (6 bases). The source material was peripheral blood. The source is a woman aged 45 to 65 with acute or convalescent COVID-19. CDR3 amino acids: CASSQDRYNEQFF. In DNA form, the CDR3 reads TGTGCCAGCAGCCAGGACAGATACAATGAGCAGTTCTTC.